Listed below are T cell receptor beta chains from one sample, sequenced in a study of early stage breast cancer tumors. The data were produced by immunoSEQ multiplex PCR, yet TCRdb's version contains in-frame clones alone and is incomplete. The sample has tens of thousands of clones; around four fifths are singletons. Sequenced: blood. Receptors were obtained from a person in their 40s with breast cancer. Both conserved end residues are trimmed from each CDR3.

v_call	j_call	cdr3_aa
TRBV28	TRBJ2-7	ASSLGGQGYEQY
TRBV20-1	TRBJ2-7	SARDTYEQY
TRBV6-5	TRBJ1-3	ASSSGVSGNTIY
TRBV5-6	TRBJ1-2	ASRLTGYGYT
TRBV19	TRBJ1-3	ASSEGQGKTRNTIY
TRBV5-1	TRBJ2-2	ASSSGGRAIPNTGELF
TRBV5-1	TRBJ2-7	ASSSMGQSWDEQY
TRBV11-2	TRBJ1-5	ASSHGKNNQPQH
TRBV9	TRBJ2-7	ASSVAPLAGPYEQY
TRBV7-9	TRBJ1-1	ASSLAGDPNTEAF
TRBV5-4	TRBJ2-1	ASEQRGYNEQF
TRBV19	TRBJ2-7	ASSEGLASLYEQY
TRBV6-1	TRBJ2-3	ASRRGVDTDTQY
TRBV7-2	TRBJ2-2	ASSFDAANTGELF
TRBV30	TRBJ1-1	AWNGGISAF
TRBV27	TRBJ2-1	ASSPDRVKNEQF
TRBV30	TRBJ2-2	AWSLRWSTGTMLNTGELF
TRBV30	TRBJ2-2	AWNELAGGHWGNTGELF
TRBV19	TRBJ2-3	ASSIGSGRRDTQY
TRBV10-3	TRBJ2-7	AISESGVGEQY
TRBV5-1	TRBJ1-2	ASSLGLLLPGGPDAYT
TRBV30	TRBJ2-3	AWTSGREADTQY
TRBV27	TRBJ2-3	ASRTERTGTRRYTQY
TRBV6-1	TRBJ2-7	ASSGAFYEQY
TRBV11-2	TRBJ1-6	ASSLGRGNYNSPLH
TRBV7-9	TRBJ2-6	ASMGARVESGANVLT
TRBV2	TRBJ2-5	ASWGPPAKETQY
TRBV9	TRBJ1-5	ASSVGGVRGQPQH
TRBV19	TRBJ1-1	ASRGQGNTEAF
TRBV19	TRBJ2-7	ASSPGGVGFYEQY
TRBV30	TRBJ1-6	AWILPGTWDDSPLH
TRBV10-3	TRBJ1-2	AIKGQIYGYT
TRBV7-3	TRBJ1-3	ASSLRGEQLSGNTIY
TRBV5-5	TRBJ1-5	ASRPSDGSNQPQH
TRBV7-9	TRBJ2-5	ASSLPGPGGETQY
TRBV20-1	TRBJ2-1	SAGPNEQF
TRBV27	TRBJ2-7	ASKPRASYEQY
TRBV4-1	TRBJ2-3	ASSQAPLGGSADTQY
TRBV6-1	TRBJ1-2	ASSEGQGRNYGYT
TRBV2	TRBJ2-1	ASSTTGRNEQF
TRBV9	TRBJ2-7	ASSVQGRMDEQY
TRBV29-1	TRBJ2-3	SVVALAGGGDTQY
TRBV7-9	TRBJ2-5	ASSLGPGETQY
TRBV2	TRBJ2-7	ASSVGQLYEQY
TRBV10-3	TRBJ2-3	AIREPGTSGTGQY
TRBV4-1	TRBJ2-5	ASSQDGDAPTQY
TRBV18	TRBJ2-5	ASSPAGETQY
TRBV11-3	TRBJ2-7	ASSPGTGWDEQY
TRBV6-5	TRBJ2-3	ASSYSDLGGPQY
TRBV6-5	TRBJ2-7	ASGTGPYEQY
TRBV6-6	TRBJ2-4	ASSYLSRGQNIQY
TRBV10-2	TRBJ1-3	ASTGSENTIY
TRBV4-2	TRBJ1-2	ASSQDPVVNFGYT
TRBV9	TRBJ2-3	ASSVGPRGEDTQY